This T cell receptor beta chain was sequenced in a study of T cell responses to AZD1222 COVID-19 vaccine. V was clipped by 4 bases and J by 5 bases, with 13 bases between them. Germline assignment: CDR1 SGHDT and CDR2 YYEEEE. This CDR3 spans 14 amino acids. This clone appeared once. As yet, its antigen is unknown. The study, taken as a whole, reports: Donors, mostly white British, included more females; clonal diversity was possibly underestimated. Repertoires were collected only later (after the peak T cell response had occurred).

Assay used: immunoSEQ multiplex PCR; TCRdb lists only in-frame clones, some missing. The sample includes just under 150,000 clones, around 90% of them seen just once. This TCR was sampled from an adult who received the MenACWY meningococcal vaccine as a control. V and J are TRBV5-6 and TRBJ1-5; no reliable D call. Sequences were derived from peripheral blood, sampled 28 days after the second dose of the MenACWY control vaccine. The CDR3 here is CASSRDAGDQPQHF. The DNA for the CDR3 is TGTGCCAGCAGCCGTGACGCCGGCGATCAGCCCCAGCATTTT.